This entry concerns a single TCR beta chain. Antigen specificity is unknown. Germline-derived CDR1 and CDR2 are SNHLY and FYNNEI. The CDR3 has 14 amino acids. V trimming: 4 bases; J trimming: 10 bases; junction bases outside the gene matches: 5. The sample belongs to a study of early T cells in non-severe SARS-CoV-2 infection. Study results and caveats: VDJdb matching, biased toward anti-spike CD8 responses, missed private and CD4 specificities.

The TCR library protocol was used to attach unique molecular identifiers. These identifiers were attached to individual cDNA molecules. TCRdb ran MiXCR on the 5' RACE reads and lists one entry per CDR3 protein. The sample holds tens of thousands of distinct CDR3 sequences, roughly an eighth seen once. The material sequenced was whole blood. This receptor was taken from an adult who was a healthcare worker with PCR-confirmed SARS-CoV-2 infection or an uninfected control (not recorded which). This chain connects TRBV2 to TRBJ1-6; 9 nucleotides match TRBD1. In DNA, the CDR3 is TGTGCCAGCAGTGCCCGGGACAGGGACTCACCCCTCCACTTT. Encoded protein: CASSARDRDSPLHF.